This T cell receptor (beta chain) emerged from a study of T-cell memory formation after mild COVID-19. This clonotype was recorded a few times. With V trimmed by 5 bases and J by 0 bases, 11 bases remained unmatched. Germline CDR1 reads MDHEN; CDR2 reads SYDVKM. The CDR3 contains 17 residues. TCRdb used MiXCR to reprocess the 5' RACE reads, holding one entry per CDR3 protein. This table has 58,000 or so distinct CDR3 sequences, around 30% appearing once. Material for sequencing was PBMCs or a T cell subset sorted from them (not recorded which). The rearrangement uses TRBV28 and TRBJ2-7, with 9 bases matching TRBD1. This clonotype originated in a man aged 18 to 30 who had mild COVID-19 (a few samples of this study predate the infection). Cell type and time point are not known. The CDR3 loop reads CASSPPGQGFSSYEQYV. The CDR3 nucleotides read TGTGCCAGCAGTCCTCCGGGACAGGGTTTTAGCTCCTACGAGCAGTACGTC.